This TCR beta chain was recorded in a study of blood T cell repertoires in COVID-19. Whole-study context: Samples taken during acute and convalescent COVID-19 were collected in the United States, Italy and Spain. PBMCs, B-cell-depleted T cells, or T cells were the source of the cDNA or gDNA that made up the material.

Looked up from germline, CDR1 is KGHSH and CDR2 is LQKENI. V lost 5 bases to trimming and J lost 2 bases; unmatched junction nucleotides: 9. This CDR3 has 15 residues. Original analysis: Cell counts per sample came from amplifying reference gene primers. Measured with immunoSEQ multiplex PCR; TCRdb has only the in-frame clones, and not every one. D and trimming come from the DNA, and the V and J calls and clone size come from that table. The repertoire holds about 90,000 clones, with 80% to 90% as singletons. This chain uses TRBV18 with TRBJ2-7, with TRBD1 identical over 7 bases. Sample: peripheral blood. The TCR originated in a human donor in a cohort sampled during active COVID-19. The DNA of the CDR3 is TGTGCCAGCTCAGCGTTACAGGGGCCTACCTACGAGCAGTACTTC. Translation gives CASSALQGPTYEQYF.